The 24 T cell receptor beta chains given below trace back to one sample, sequenced in a study of a mutant IDH1 vaccine in newly diagnosed glioma. Sequencing was performed with immunoSEQ multiplex PCR; in TCRdb, only in-frame clones are kept and a portion is missing. The sample shows 20,000 to 25,000 clones, around 82% of them seen only once. As for time point: baseline, week 1 (first vaccination visit). Treatment specified: pre-vaccination baseline after standard-of-care therapy. The sample was PBMCs, taken from a glioma patient treated with radiotherapy, temozolomide or both. Receptor source: a man aged 35-49 years with glioma.

This clone was found a few times. The J gene is TRBJ2-5, the V gene TRBV5-6; perhaps TRBD2 as D (5 bases). The CDR3 has 13 residues. The V gene's germline CDR1 is SGHDT and CDR2 YYEEEE. The V end was cut by 1 base, the J end by 5 bases, with 9 bases between. The CDR3 bases are TGTGCCAGCAGCTTGAGCGGCCGTGAGACCCAGTACTTC. Translated: CASSLSGRETQYF.

The V and J genes are TRBV5-1 and TRBJ1-5; 9 bases match TRBD1. The CDR3 runs 15 residues. The germline CDR1 and CDR2 sequences are SGHRS and YFSETQ. With V trimmed by 4 bases and J by 10 bases, 12 bases remained unmatched. CDR3 DNA sequence: TGCGCCAGCAGCCGCACAGGGGGCGACGGGGAACCCCAGCATTTT. This gives the protein CASSRTGGDGEPQHF.

The CDR3 sequence is CASSLSQGSANTEAFF. CDR3 DNA: TGCGCCAGCAGCTTGAGTCAAGGGAGCGCGAACACTGAAGCTTTCTTT. This sequence joins TRBV5-1 and TRBJ1-1; no definite D call. The V gene lost 1 base and the J gene lost 1 base, with 14 bases spanning the gap. Germline assignment: CDR1 SGHRS and CDR2 YFSETQ. This CDR3 region has 16 residues.

The chain recombines TRBV6-5 with TRBJ1-1; D not certain. Germline CDR1 is MNHEY and CDR2 is SVGAGI. The CDR3 covers 15 residues. The germline V and J ends were trimmed by 7 bases and 1 base, with 16 bases remaining between them. This CDR3 is CASTEPGSQNTEAFF. As DNA, the CDR3 is TGTGCCAGCACCGAGCCGGGCAGCCAGAACACTGAAGCTTTCTTT.

In DNA, the CDR3 is TGCGCCAGCAGTGACCAGGGATTAGTGAACACTGAAGCTTTCTTT. This codes for CASSDQGLVNTEAFF. The J gene is TRBJ1-1, the V gene TRBV10-2; D possibly corresponds to TRBD1 (5 bases). Trimming shortened V by 3 bases and J by 0 bases, and 11 bases separated the two germline ends. The CDR3 is 15 amino acids. CDR1 and CDR2 (germline): WSHSY, SAAADI.

J is TRBJ1-5 and V is TRBV15, with a tentative D call TRBD1 (6 bases). V lost 1 base and J 7 bases, leaving 11 bases between the germline ends. Germline values: CDR1 LNHNV, CDR2 YYDKDF (reference sequence). The CDR3 has 14 amino acids. Written as DNA, the CDR3 is TGTGCCACCAGCAGAGGAGGGGGTCGGCAGCCCCAGCATTTT. It specifies CATSRGGGRQPQHF.

The rearrangement uses TRBV30 and TRBJ2-1; D is unclear. The CDR3 has 11 amino acids. The V gene's germline CDR1 is GTSNPN and CDR2 SVGIG (reference sequence). V lost 1 base, J lost 10 bases, and 8 bases lay in between. The CDR3 loop is CAWSAQGEQFF. CDR3 coding DNA: TGTGCCTGGAGTGCTCAAGGGGAGCAGTTCTTC.

V is TRBV30 and J is TRBJ1-6, with D maybe TRBD1 (5 bases). The germline V gene has CDR1 GTSNPN and CDR2 SVGIG (reference sequence). CDR3 size: 16 residues. V was clipped by 0 bases and J by 0 bases, with 9 bases between them. The CDR3 sequence: CAWSVGDHSYNSPLHF. CDR3 in DNA: TGTGCCTGGAGTGTAGGGGATCACTCCTATAATTCACCCCTCCACTTT.

This chain links TRBV7-9 with TRBJ2-2, with TRBD1 identical over 12 bases. J was trimmed by 3 bases and V by 1 base; bases with no gene match: 0. The germline gives CDR1 SEHNR, CDR2 FQNEAQ (reference sequence). The CDR3 runs 16 residues. CDR3 protein: CASSLGDRGHTGELFF. The CDR3 DNA follows: TGTGCCAGCAGCTTAGGGGACAGGGGGCACACCGGGGAGCTGTTTTTT.

The V gene is TRBV28, the J gene TRBJ2-7; D not resolved. The CDR3 runs 13 residues. Trimming left V 3 bases short and J 5 bases short, with 11 bases between. CDR1 MDHEN and CDR2 SYDVKM come from the germline V gene. CDR3 protein: CASSFSGVDEQYV. CDR3 DNA: TGTGCCAGCAGTTTCTCGGGCGTCGACGAGCAGTACGTC.

The V gene is TRBV9, the J gene TRBJ1-1, with D perhaps matching TRBD1 (5 bases). The CDR3 has 14 residues. V lost 0 bases and J 1 base, leaving 7 bases between the germline ends. Germline V gene sequence: CDR1 SGDLS, CDR2 YYNGEE. This CDR3 is CASSVGDRNTEAFF. The DNA of the CDR3 is TGTGCCAGCAGCGTAGGTGACAGGAACACTGAAGCTTTCTTT.

The V gene is TRBV2, the J gene TRBJ2-3; 10 bases map to TRBD1. The CDR3 length is 15 residues. Trimming took 6 bases from V and 4 from J; bases not matched to a gene: 7. Germline V gene lookup returns CDR1 SNHLY and CDR2 FYNNEI. CDR3 nucleotides: TGTGCCAGCAGGGCGGGACAGGGGAGGGCAGATACGCAGTATTTT. The encoded protein is CASRAGQGRADTQYF. The whole variable domain, filled in from reference TRBV2 and TRBJ2-3, reads EPEVTQTPSHQVTQMGQEVILRCVPISNHLYFYWYRQILGQKVEFLVSFYNNEISEKSEIFDDQFSVERPDGSNFTLKIRSTKLEDSAMYFCASRAGQGRADTQYFGPGTRLTVL.

The chain joins TRBV2 to TRBJ2-3; D may be TRBD1 (6 bases). The CDR3 covers 15 residues. The V end was cut by 4 bases, the J end by 2 bases, with 13 bases between. Per germline, CDR1 SNHLY and CDR2 FYNNEI. The CDR3: CASSAGQTSTDTQYF. As DNA, the CDR3 is TGTGCCAGCAGTGCAGGACAGACTTCCACAGATACGCAGTATTTT.

The chain is built from TRBV7-9 and TRBJ2-7; 7 nucleotides align to TRBD1. CDR1 is SEHNR, CDR2 FQNEAQ, per germline (reference sequence). This CDR3 comprises 13 residues. With V trimmed by 2 bases and J by 6 bases, 4 bases remained unmatched. CDR3 nucleotide sequence: TGTGCCAGCAGCTTAAATCAGGGGGTCGAGCAGTACTTC. Amino acid sequence: CASSLNQGVEQYF.

J is TRBJ1-2 and V is TRBV7-9; maybe TRBD1 (6 bases). Trimming took 4 bases from V and 4 from J, leaving 13 bases between them. Germline V lookup: CDR1 SEHNR, CDR2 FQNEAQ (reference sequence). The CDR3 has 14 amino acids. Here the CDR3 DNA reads TGTGCCAGCAGCTCCTCAATGACAGGCTATGGCTACACCTTC. Translating it yields CASSSSMTGYGYTF.

This clone has only one observation. The rearrangement links TRBV4-1 to TRBJ1-4; maybe TRBD1 (6 bases). CDR3 size: 16 residues. CDR1 and CDR2 from the germline V gene are MGHRA and YSYEKL. V lost 2 bases, J lost 1 base, and 11 bases lay in between. CDR3: CASSQTDRLTNEKLFF. Written as DNA, the CDR3 is TGCGCCAGCAGCCAAACAGACAGGTTAACTAATGAAAAACTGTTTTTT.

V and J are TRBV5-4 and TRBJ2-7, with D tentatively TRBD1 (6 bases). CDR1 is SGHNT, CDR2 YYREEE, per germline (reference sequence). The CDR3 consists of 14 residues. Trimming removed 0 bases from V and 7 bases from J, with 14 bases in between. This CDR3 is CASSLETGAWEQYF. The CDR3, as DNA: TGTGCCAGCAGCTTGGAGACAGGCGCGTGGGAGCAGTACTTC.

The chain uses TRBV5-4 and TRBJ2-7; D may correspond to TRBD1 or TRBD2 (6 bases each). The CDR3 loop spans 16 amino acids. The V end was cut by 4 bases, the J end by 3 bases, with 20 bases between. CDR1 is SGHNT, CDR2 YYREEE, per germline (reference sequence). The CDR3 coding sequence is TGTGCCAGCAGCGGGGGGCCGACAGGCTATAACTACGAGCAGTACTTC. This codes for CASSGGPTGYNYEQYF.

This clone was seen a few times. The genes are TRBV10-3 and TRBJ2-7; D may be TRBD1 or TRBD2 (5 bases each). Trimming left V 8 bases short and J 0 bases short, with 14 bases between. The germline V gene has CDR1 ENHRY and CDR2 SYGVKD. The CDR3 totals 14 residues. The CDR3 DNA sequence: TGTGCCATCGGCGCTGGGGACCTCTCCTACGAGCAGTACTTC. It is translated as CAIGAGDLSYEQYF.

The CDR3 is CAWSITRVQETQYF. CDR3 bases: TGTGCCTGGAGTATCACCCGGGTCCAAGAGACCCAGTACTTC. The chain recombines TRBV30 with TRBJ2-5; no clear D. V lost 2 bases, J lost 1 base, and 11 bases lay in between. The CDR3 is 14 residues long. Germline-derived CDR1 and CDR2 are GTSNPN and SVGIG (reference sequence).

The J gene is TRBJ1-1, the V gene TRBV7-2; no definite D call. Germline V gene data show CDR1 as SGHTA and CDR2 as FQGNSA. With 2 bases removed from V and 6 bases from J, the gap between germline ends came to 13 bases. The length of the CDR3 is 14 residues. CDR3 nucleotide sequence: TGTGCCAGCAGCTTACTCTTAGGTGGGTCTGAAGCTTTCTTT. It encodes CASSLLLGGSEAFF.

The chain combines TRBV9 with TRBJ2-2, with 8 positions matching TRBD2. Per germline, CDR1 SGDLS and CDR2 YYNGEE. V shed 2 bases and J 1 base; nucleotides not matched to a gene: 4. The CDR3 totals 16 residues. The CDR3 protein is CASSVSSGVNTGELFF. The DNA of the CDR3 is TGTGCCAGCAGCGTCAGTAGCGGGGTGAACACCGGGGAGCTGTTTTTT. Full variable domain (missing parts from reference TRBV9 and TRBJ2-2): DSGVTQTPKHLITATGQRVTLRCSPRSGDLSVYWYQQSLDQGLQFLIQYYNGEERAKGNILERFSAQQFPDLHSELNLSSLELGDSALYFCASSVSSGVNTGELFFGEGSRLTVL.

The chain uses TRBV5-1 and TRBJ2-3; no clear D. CDR3 size: 13 residues. V lost 0 bases and J 8 bases, leaving 10 bases between the germline ends. Germline V gene sequence: CDR1 SGHRS, CDR2 YFSETQ. This CDR3 reads CASSLERISTQYF. The DNA of the CDR3 is TGCGCCAGCAGCTTGGAGAGAATAAGTACGCAGTATTTT.

Only one count was recorded for this clone. This chain links TRBV6-5 with TRBJ2-2, with 9 bases that match TRBD1. The CDR3 length is 15 residues. J gave up 5 bases and V 2 bases, and 3 bases lay outside the gene matches. CDR1 and CDR2 from the germline V gene are MNHEY and SVGAGI. CDR3 protein: CASSYRDRVTGELFF. The CDR3, as DNA: TGTGCCAGCAGTTACCGGGACAGGGTTACCGGGGAGCTGTTTTTT.